The clone carrying this T cell receptor (beta chain) was picked up a small number of times. The antigen is unknown. The data stem from a study of CD4 T cells in relation to SARS-CoV-2 and coronaviruses. General study results and limits: Pre-pandemic and post-infection samples never came from the same donor.

CDR3 size: 15 residues. The germline V gene encodes CDR1 SGHTA and CDR2 FQGTGA. V shed 2 bases and J shed 5 bases, with 15 bases lying between them. Profiled with immunoSEQ multiplex PCR; TCRdb holds only in-frame clones, not every one. The sample lists approximately 30,000 clones; 70% to 80% were seen once. Before the COVID-19 pandemic, during about 2011-2019, CD4+ T cells were taken from unexposed donors. The cells were cultured for under twelve days before CD4+ T cells were isolated. Cells permitting, SARS-CoV-2 S/N and four cold-coronavirus spikes were tested on unexposed-donor CD4+ T cells. Input material: CD4+ T cells from PBMCs, cultured in vitro. This rearrangement joins TRBV7-3 to TRBJ2-5, with D tentatively TRBD2 (6 bases). This clonotype was sampled from a human donor in good health. CDR3 in amino acids: CASSLEPGGWETQYF. CDR3 in DNA: TGTGCCAGCAGCTTAGAGCCAGGAGGGTGGGAGACCCAGTACTTC.